Below are 9 T cell receptor beta chains sequenced from a single sample in a study of blood T cells in healthy people across ages. The authors ran a second PCR of roughly 7 to 11 cycles using a sample-barcoded 5' primer and a J-beta primer mix. One entry per CDR3 protein results from TCRdb running MiXCR on the 5' RACE reads. The sample carries hundreds of thousands of distinct CDR3 sequences, about 30% recorded once. The sequenced sample was blood. These receptors all stem from a woman older than 75 in good health.

This clonotype was recorded many times. The rearrangement joins TRBV7-2 to TRBJ2-5; D may be TRBD1 (5 bases). Germline V lookup: CDR1 SGHTA, CDR2 FQGNSA. This CDR3 region has 15 residues. The V end lost 2 bases, the J end lost 3 bases, and 13 bases lay between the germline ends. The CDR3 protein is CASSLNGLQEETQYF. The DNA for the CDR3 is TGTGCCAGCAGCTTAAACGGGCTACAGGAAGAGACCCAGTACTTC.

V is TRBV20-1 and J is TRBJ2-3; 7 positions agree with TRBD2. In germline, CDR1 is DFQATT, CDR2 SNEGSKA (reference sequence). This CDR3 is 14 amino acids long. V dropped 5 bases and J dropped 4; count of bases not matched to a gene: 9. Here the CDR3 DNA reads TGCAGTGCTCCGAAACTAGCGCCGGCAGATACGCAGTATTTT. This encodes CSAPKLAPADTQYF.

This clonotype was detected ten times or more. In nucleotides, the CDR3 is TGTGCCAGCAGCTTACGGTGGGGGGGGGCATTTGCAGATACGCAGTATTTT. This translates into CASSLRWGGAFADTQYF. This sequence joins TRBV7-2 and TRBJ2-3; D is perhaps TRBD2 (7 bases). This CDR3 contains 17 residues. Between the trimmed V and J ends, which lost 2 bases and 4 bases, there was a span of 19 bases. Germline CDR1 reads SGHTA; CDR2 reads FQGNSA.

As to this clonotype: A single base separates this from a much larger clone, so it may be a read error. The V and J genes are TRBV14 and TRBJ2-7; D might be TRBD1 (6 bases). The J call may not be correct, given that the DNA end is closer to TRBJ2-5. The CDR3 is made up of 13 amino acids. Germline CDR1 reads SGHDN; CDR2 reads FVKESK. The CDR3 here is CTSSQVRGETQYF. DNA of the CDR3: TGTACCAGCAGCCAAGTCAGGGGAGAGACCCAGTACTTC.

The chain combines TRBV6-2 or TRBV6-3 with TRBJ2-2; weak D call: TRBD2 (5 bases). The germline V gene encodes CDR1 MNHEY and CDR2 SVGEGT. The CDR3 runs to 17 residues. With 2 bases removed from V and 3 bases from J, the gap between germline ends came to 16 bases. CDR3 region: CASSYSLAVVYTGELFF. The CDR3 DNA reads as TGTGCCAGCAGTTACAGCCTAGCTGTTGTCTACACCGGGGAGCTGTTTTTT.

V is TRBV6-5 and J is TRBJ1-6; TRBD1 aligns across 7 bases. Germline V gene data show CDR1 as MNHEY and CDR2 as SVGAGI. V dropped 0 bases and J dropped 8; count of bases not matched to a gene: 4. CDR3 length equals 15 residues. The CDR3 DNA sequence: TGTGCCAGCAGTTACTCCTGGACAGGCGATTCACCCCTCCACTTT. Protein: CASSYSWTGDSPLHF.

The chain combines TRBV5-6 with TRBJ2-4, with D perhaps matching TRBD1 (6 bases). Germline CDR1 reads SGHDT; CDR2 reads YYEEEE. The CDR3 is made up of 15 amino acids. Trimming pared 0 bases from V and 7 bases from J, leaving 14 bases between. DNA of the CDR3: TGTGCCAGCAGCTTGGATCAGGGGCCTCGGAACATTCAGTACTTC. Its translation: CASSLDQGPRNIQYF.

The J gene is TRBJ1-2, the V gene TRBV27; TRBD1 is a possible D gene (6 bases). The CDR3 contains 14 residues. The germline CDR1 and CDR2 sequences are MNHEY and SMNVEV (reference sequence). Trimming removed 5 bases from V and 8 bases from J, with 18 bases in between. In DNA, the CDR3 is TGTGCCAGCAGTCCATTGGACGGGGGGCTGGGCTACACCTTC. It translates to CASSPLDGGLGYTF.

This clonotype was counted at least ten times. The J gene is TRBJ1-2, the V gene TRBV4-1; D ambiguous. Trimming took off 0 bases at V and 4 bases at J, with 21 bases between the two ends. Germline V lookup: CDR1 MGHRA, CDR2 YSYEKL. The CDR3 covers 18 residues. Here the CDR3 DNA reads TGCGCCAGCAGCCAAGATTGGCGTCTCCTGACTGGCGGCTATGGCTACACCTTC. Protein: CASSQDWRLLTGGYGYTF.